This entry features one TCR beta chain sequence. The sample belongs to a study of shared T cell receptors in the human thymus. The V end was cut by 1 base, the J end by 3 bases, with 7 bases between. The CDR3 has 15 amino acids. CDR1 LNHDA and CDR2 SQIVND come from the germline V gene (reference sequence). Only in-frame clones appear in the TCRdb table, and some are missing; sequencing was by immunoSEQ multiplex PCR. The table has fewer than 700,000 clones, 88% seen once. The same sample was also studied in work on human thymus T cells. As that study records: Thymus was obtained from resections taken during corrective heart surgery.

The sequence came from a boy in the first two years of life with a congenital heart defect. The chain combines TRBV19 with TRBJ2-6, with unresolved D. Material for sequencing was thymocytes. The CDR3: CASSIGYGGANVLTF. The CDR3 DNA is TGTGCCAGTAGTATAGGGTACGGTGGGGCCAACGTCCTGACTTTC.